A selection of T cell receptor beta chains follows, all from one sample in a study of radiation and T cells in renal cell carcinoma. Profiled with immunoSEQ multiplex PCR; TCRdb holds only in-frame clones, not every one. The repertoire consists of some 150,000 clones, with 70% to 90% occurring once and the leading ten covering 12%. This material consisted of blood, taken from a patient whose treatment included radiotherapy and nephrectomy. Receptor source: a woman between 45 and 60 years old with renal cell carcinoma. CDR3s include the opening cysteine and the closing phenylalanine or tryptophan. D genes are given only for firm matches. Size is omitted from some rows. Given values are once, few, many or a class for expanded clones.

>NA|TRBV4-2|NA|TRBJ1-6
TGTGCCAGCAGCCAAGAAGAGGGGGTAGATTCACCCCTCCACTTT
CASSQEEGVDSPLHF
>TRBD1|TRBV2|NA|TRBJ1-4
TGTGCCAGCAGTGATGGAGACAGGGTTAATGAAAAACTGTTTTTT
CASSDGDRVNEKLFF
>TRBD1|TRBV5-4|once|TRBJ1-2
TGTGCCGGCTATATACAGGGGATTCCTGGCTACACCTTC
CAGYIQGIPGYTF
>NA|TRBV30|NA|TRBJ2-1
TGTGCCTGGAGGGACCTGACTAGTTGGTTCTTC
CAWRDLTSWFF
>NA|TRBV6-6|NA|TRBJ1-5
TGTGCCAGCAGTAGAAGGAGGTACAATCAGCCCCAGCATTTT
CASSRRRYNQPQHF
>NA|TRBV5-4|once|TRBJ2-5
TGTGCCAGCAGACCAGAGGTGGGACAAGAGACCCAGTACTTC
CASRPEVGQETQYF
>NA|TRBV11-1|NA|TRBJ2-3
TGTGCCAGCAGCTTATGGGGTATCACCACAGATACGCAGTATTTT
CASSLWGITTDTQYF
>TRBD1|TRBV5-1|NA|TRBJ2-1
TGCGCCAGCAGCCCTGGGACAGGGGATCGGGATGAGCAGTTCTTC
CASSPGTGDRDEQFF
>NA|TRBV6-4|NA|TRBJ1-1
TGTGCCAGCAGCAAAGAAGGGGTACAGGGAGGTGAAGCTTTCTTT
CASSKEGVQGGEAFF
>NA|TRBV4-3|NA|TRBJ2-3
TGCGCCAGCAGCCAAGGGGCGGGGGCCTCAGATACGCAGTATTTT
CASSQGAGASDTQYF
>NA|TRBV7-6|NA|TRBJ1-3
TGTGCCAGCAGCAAACCAACGGGAAACACCATATATTTT
CASSKPTGNTIYF
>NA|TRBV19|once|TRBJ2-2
TGTGCCAGTAGTAAAAGGGGGGGCTACACCGGGGAGCTGTTTTTT
CASSKRGGYTGELFF
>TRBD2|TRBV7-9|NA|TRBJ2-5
TGTGCCAGCAGCCGGAATCTAGCGGGGGGGCAGGAGACCCAGTACTTC
CASSRNLAGGQETQYF
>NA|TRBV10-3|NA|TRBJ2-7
TGTGCCATCAGTACAGGCGAGCCCCCCTACGAGCAGTACTTC
CAISTGEPPYEQYF
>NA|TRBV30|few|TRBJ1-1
TGTGCCTGGAAACTACAGGCGTCCACTGAAGCTTTCTTT
CAWKLQASTEAFF
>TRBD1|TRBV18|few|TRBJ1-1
TGTGCCAGCTCACCAAGGACAGGTTACATGAACACTGAAGCTTTCTTT
CASSPRTGYMNTEAFF
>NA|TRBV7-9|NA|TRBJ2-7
TGTGCCAGCAGCCACATCTCGGACGAGCAGTACTTC
CASSHISDEQYF
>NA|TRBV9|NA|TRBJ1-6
TGTGCCAGCAGCGTCTTGGACCAAAATTCACCCCTCCACTTT
CASSVLDQNSPLHF
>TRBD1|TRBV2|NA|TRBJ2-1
TGTGCCAGTCACAGTAGGGGGCCATCCTACAATGAGCAGTTCTTC
CASHSRGPSYNEQFF
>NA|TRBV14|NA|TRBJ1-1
TGTGCCAGCAGTCGACAGTTGAACACTGAAGCTTTCTTT
CASSRQLNTEAFF
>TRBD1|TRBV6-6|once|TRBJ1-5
TGTGCCAGCAGTTTCACGACAGGGTACCAGCCCCAGCATTTT
CASSFTTGYQPQHF
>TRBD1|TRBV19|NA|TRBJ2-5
TGTGCCAGTCGCCCAGGGGGTGGGGAGACCCAGTACTTC
CASRPGGGETQYF
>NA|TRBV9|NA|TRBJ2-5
TGTGCCAGCAGCTTGCGACCCAGCACTGGAGAGACCCAGTACTTC
CASSLRPSTGETQYF
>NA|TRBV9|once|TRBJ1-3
TGTGCCAGCAGCATCCTCCCCTCAGAGGCTGGAAACACCATATATTTT
CASSILPSEAGNTIYF
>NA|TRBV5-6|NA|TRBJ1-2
TGTGCCAGCCACGACAGGCTTCAGGGCTACACCTTC
CASHDRLQGYTF
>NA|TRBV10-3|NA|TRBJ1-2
TGTGCCATCAGTGAGTCGAAGTCGTTCAATGGCTACACCTTC
CAISESKSFNGYTF
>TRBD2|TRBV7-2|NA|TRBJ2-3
TGTGCCAGCAGCTTAGAGTCCCAGCTAGCGGGTGTCGGTGGTACGCAGTATTTT
CASSLESQLAGVGGTQYF
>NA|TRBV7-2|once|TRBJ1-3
TGTGCCAGCAGCTTAACGGGAAGCTCTGGAAACACCATATATTTT
CASSLTGSSGNTIYF
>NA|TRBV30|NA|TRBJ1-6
TGTGCCTGGAACCCGGGGGGGAATTCACCCCTCCACTTT
CAWNPGGNSPLHF
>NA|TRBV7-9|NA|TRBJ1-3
TGTGCCAGCAGCCAAGATGATGGGGGGCCTTCTGGAAACACCATATATTTT
CASSQDDGGPSGNTIYF
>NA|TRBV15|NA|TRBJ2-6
TGTGCCACCAGCAGAGCGCGGCAGGGGGCCAACGTCCTGACTTTC
CATSRARQGANVLTF
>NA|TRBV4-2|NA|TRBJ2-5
TGTGCCAGCAGCCAAGATCCGAGCGCGGAGACCCAGTACTTC
CASSQDPSAETQYF
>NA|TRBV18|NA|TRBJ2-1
TGTGCCAGCTCAACGGGATTGGGAAATGAGCAGTTCTTC
CASSTGLGNEQFF
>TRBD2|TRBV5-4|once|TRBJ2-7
TGTGCCAGCAGCTCTGGGGGGGGGTCCTACGAGCAGTACTTC
CASSSGGGSYEQYF
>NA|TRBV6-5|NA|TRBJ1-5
TGTGCCAGCAGCCGGACATTTCTTAGCAATCAGCCCCAGCATTTT
CASSRTFLSNQPQHF
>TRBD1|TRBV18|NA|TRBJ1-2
TGTGCCAGCTCCCAAGGACAGGGTTTGAGCTATGGCTACACCTTC
CASSQGQGLSYGYTF
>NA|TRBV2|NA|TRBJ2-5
TGTGCCAGCAGTGAGGGGTCCCAAGAGACCCAGTACTTC
CASSEGSQETQYF
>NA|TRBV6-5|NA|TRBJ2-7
TGTGCCAGCAGTTACTCGCGGGGAAATTACGAGCAGTACTTC
CASSYSRGNYEQYF
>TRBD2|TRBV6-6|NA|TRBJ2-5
TGTGCCAGTCAATCTGGGGGGGACCAAGAGACCCAGTACTTC
CASQSGGDQETQYF
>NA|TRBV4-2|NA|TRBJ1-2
TGTGCCAGCAGCCCGAGGGGACGGGAAATTGACGGCTACACCTTC
CASSPRGREIDGYTF
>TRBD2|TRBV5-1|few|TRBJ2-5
TGCGCCAGCGGATTCCCAGCGGGGACAGAGACCCAGTACTTC
CASGFPAGTETQYF
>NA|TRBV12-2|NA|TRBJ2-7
TGTGCAAGTCGCTCTACAGGGGGCGTCCCCTACGAGCAGTACTTC
CASRSTGGVPYEQYF
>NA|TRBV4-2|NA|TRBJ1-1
TGTGCCAGCAGGCCGGGTTTGGGCACTGAAGCTTTCTTT
CASRPGLGTEAFF
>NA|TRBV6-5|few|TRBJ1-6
TGTGCCAGCAGTTACTCGTCGGGAGGTGGATCACCCCTCCACTTT
CASSYSSGGGSPLHF
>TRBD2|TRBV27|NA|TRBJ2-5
TGTGCCAGCAGTCACAGACTAGCGGGGGGGCCCCCGAAGACCCAGTACTTC
CASSHRLAGGPPKTQYF
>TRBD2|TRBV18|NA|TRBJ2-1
TGTGCCAGCTCACCGGGACTAGCGGCGAGTGTCAATGAGCAGTTCTTC
CASSPGLAASVNEQFF
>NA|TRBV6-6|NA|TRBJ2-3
TGTGCCAGCAGTTACCCGGACAGCACAGATACGCAGTATTTT
CASSYPDSTDTQYF
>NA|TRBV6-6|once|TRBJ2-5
TGTGCCAGCAGGAACCCGACGGGGGAGCAGTACTTC
CASRNPTGEQYF
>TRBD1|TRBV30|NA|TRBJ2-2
TGTGCCTCAAGGCGGGACAGGGGTTCCCCCGGGGAGCTGTTTTTT
CASRRDRGSPGELFF
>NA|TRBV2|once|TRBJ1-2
TGTGCCAGCAGCCTGTCGAGGGGACTTAACTATGGCTACACCTTC
CASSLSRGLNYGYTF
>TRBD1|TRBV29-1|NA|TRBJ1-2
TGCAGCGTCCTCGTCTACACAGGGGGCGCGGGCTATGGCTACACCTTC
CSVLVYTGGAGYGYTF